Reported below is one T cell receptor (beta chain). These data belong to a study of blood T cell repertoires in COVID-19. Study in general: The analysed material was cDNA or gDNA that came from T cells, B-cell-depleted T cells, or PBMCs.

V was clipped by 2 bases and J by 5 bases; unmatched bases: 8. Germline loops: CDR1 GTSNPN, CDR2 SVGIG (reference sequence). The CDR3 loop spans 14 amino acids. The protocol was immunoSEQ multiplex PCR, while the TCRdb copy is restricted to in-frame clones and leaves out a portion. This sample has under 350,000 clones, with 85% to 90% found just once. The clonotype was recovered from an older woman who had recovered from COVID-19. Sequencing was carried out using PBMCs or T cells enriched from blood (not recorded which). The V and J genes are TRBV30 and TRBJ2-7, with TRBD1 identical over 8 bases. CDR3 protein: CAWSLGQGADEQYF. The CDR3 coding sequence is TGTGCCTGGAGTCTGGGCCAGGGGGCGGACGAGCAGTACTTC.